Described below is a single T cell receptor (beta chain) sequence and its context. This clonotype was found many times. Its antigen target is currently unknown. No much larger clone is present one base from it, and per-base qualities are unavailable. The CDR3, from cysteine to phenylalanine, totals 15 residues. The read is trimmed to its CDR3 DNA, 45 bases read in frame from base 1. Germline trimming: 3 bases from V, 4 bases from J; junction bases outside gene matches: 5. The CDR1 and CDR2 encoded by the germline V gene (reference sequence) are SGHKS and YYEKEE. This entry belongs to a study of neurological immune-mediated disorders (dated by TCRdb to between 2018 and 2021). Regarding the research as a whole: Of the approximately 34 multiple sclerosis patients, 31 had relapsing-remitting MS and 3 had secondary progressive MS. Peripheral blood TCR-beta repertoires from patients with HTLV-I-associated myelopathy (HAM/TSP), patients with multiple sclerosis, and healthy controls were compared in the study using UMI-based sequencing. Alongside PBMC samples, the set of 106 TCR-beta libraries contained longitudinal samples, technical triplicates, and paired CD4+ and CD8+ T-cell subsets that had been sorted. The cohort comprised 68 subjects: approximately 15 HAM/TSP patients, 34 multiple sclerosis patients and around 20 healthy controls.

cDNA was synthesized by template-switch 5'RACE using a primer carrying a 10-nucleotide random unique molecular identifier by which each TCR transcript was tagged. Every sequencing run yielded over 180 million TCR-beta sequences covering 15-18 subjects. The RNeasy kit was used to extract total RNA. The KAPA Real-time Library Amplification kit was used to amplify TCR-beta VDJ regions with primers for the TCR constant region and the 5'RACE anchor. A first PCR added sample indexes and Illumina adaptors, after which a second PCR increased the library yield. The roughly 650 bp TCR product was size-selected on a 2% E-gel SizeSelection system after Ampure bead purification. Before pooling, libraries had their quality checked on a Bioanalyzer, their concentration measured with Qubit, and their quantity determined with the Kapa Library Quantification kit. An Illumina HiSeq 2500 was used to sequence the libraries paired-end at 2 x 150 bp. To increase sequence diversity, about 23-32% phiX was spiked into each library pool. On the study's bioinformatics: The quality-filtered reads were processed with the UMI-based MiGEC pipeline, whose error correction step removed more than 75% of the raw TCR sequences. VDJ genes were aligned to IMGT germline references, and each clonotype was defined by a unique CDR3 amino acid sequence together with V-J genes. Clonal expansion, Shannon diversity, and CDR3 relatedness (CalcPairwiseDistances, ClusterSamples) were evaluated with VDJtools, and phylogenetic trees were built with CLCbio workbench. Clones with at least 8 unique UMIs were defined as expanded, with this threshold being based on coefficient-of-variation modelling across technical triplicates. TCRdb took the public reads, trimmed them with fastp at Q25, ran MiXCR for clone calling and kept in-frame beta chains. Identical CDR3 protein sequences are pooled into one entry, listed with their most common genes and DNA. TCRdb, rather than the study authors, made the V and J calls. For this sample the table gives 60,000 to 70,000 distinct CDR3 sequences, of which around 5% were detected only once. The top ten hold roughly 6% of the sample.

For unsorted PBMC libraries, 2 million PBMCs were used after storage in RNAlater at -80 degrees C until RNA extraction. The multiple sclerosis patients were enrolled in a US clinical protocol that evaluated disease progression with magnetic resonance imaging. Peripheral blood was subjected to Ficoll-Hypaque density gradient centrifugation to isolate PBMCs, which were then cryopreserved in liquid nitrogen. What the authors observed across the whole study: No clinical or MRI features were associated with the MS cluster, and the authors said that larger cohorts are needed. The highest TCR clonal expansion was observed in HAM/TSP patients, whereas the lowest was observed in MS patients, even when compared with healthy controls. In a phylogenetic analysis, the repertoires of 18 out of 34 MS patients fell into a single cluster of related CDR3 sequences, pointing to a possible signature at the repertoire level. No identical CDR3 amino acid sequences were found to be shared among expanded clones across subjects, suggesting that TCR-beta repertoires were private in all groups.

Sequencing was performed on PBMCs. This clonotype was sampled from a human donor with multiple sclerosis. The donor label of this sample is uncertain. The chain couples TRBV5-5 to TRBJ2-7; 12 bases in between match TRBD1. In nucleotide form, the sequence is TGTGCCAGCAGCTATTGGGACAGGGGGCGATACGAGCAGTACTTC. This codes for CASSYWDRGRYEQYF.